Listed here is a single T cell receptor beta chain. Clones were read by immunoSEQ multiplex PCR, and TCRdb kept only the in-frame ones, dropping some. The sample holds 150,000 to 200,000 clones; approximately 91% are singletons and the top ten take around 3.5%. Looked up from germline, CDR1 is SGHKS and CDR2 is YYEKEE (reference sequence). After removal of 3 bases from V and 2 bases from J, the junction contained 8 bases not matched to a gene. The CDR3 covers 16 residues. This sample is drawn from a study of T cell responses to AZD1222 COVID-19 vaccine. The clonotype was recovered from an adult who received the AZD1222 COVID-19 vaccine. The material sequenced was peripheral blood, taken 28 days after the second AZD1222 dose. The chain carries TRBV5-5 and TRBJ1-2; 9 nucleotides agree with TRBD1. The chain's CDR3 is CASSSWTGDVNYGYTF. The CDR3 DNA is TGTGCCAGCAGCTCCTGGACAGGGGACGTCAACTATGGCTACACCTTC.